This T cell receptor (beta chain) was retrieved from a study of blood T cells in healthy people across ages (dated by TCRdb to about 2015). Notes on the research overall: In model experiments, template switching captured roughly one uniquely barcoded TCR beta cDNA molecule for every two T cells. To avoid experimental bias, donors of different ages were spread randomly across the sequencing lanes. Using deep sequencing normalized with unique cDNA molecular identifiers, the study measured how TCR beta repertoire diversity changes with age. Four age groups were formed from the donors: young (average about 16 years), middle-aged (around 37), aged (62) and long-lived (around 82). The study analyzed two additional independent replicas of 1 million unique cDNA reads from the same blood draw for two donors, one aged 18 to 30 and one aged 80 or older.

The donors were some 39 Caucasian individuals from Russia, aged 6 to 90 years, who were systemically healthy. Each donor gave 9.5 to 10 milliliters of peripheral blood, drawn into EDTA-treated Vacutainer tubes. Ficoll-Paque density-gradient centrifugation was used to isolate PBMCs, with at least 6.5 million obtained per sample. Total RNA was extracted from PBMCs with Trizol reagent, with at least 5 micrograms obtained per sample. For every donor, an aliquot of PBMCs went through flow cytometry to measure the percentages of naive CD45RAhigh/CD27high T cells. Overall study outcomes, separate from this receptor: Observed TCR beta diversity correlated strongly with the percentage of naive T cells measured by flow cytometry. Bulk unsorted PBMC profiling prevented conclusive comparison of naive and antigen-experienced compartments. Estimates of total diversity from one million sequenced T cells were regarded as lower bounds and underestimates. Compared with the aged group, more naive CD4+ T cells, fewer expanded clones and increased TCR diversity were shown by the long-lived group, suggesting age selection. Because the CMV infection status of the donors was unknown, age-related changes in expanded clonotypes may potentially have been confounded. Observed TCR beta diversity per million T cells fell roughly linearly with age, and a significant reduction was already apparent by age around 44.

Libraries were constructed by 5' RACE. Sequenced using an Illumina HiSeq 2500. A second 7 to 11 cycle PCR used a sample-barcoded 5' primer and a J-beta primer mix. Each TCR beta cDNA molecule received a unique molecular identifier from a template-switch 5' adaptor carrying 12 random nucleotides. At least 2.5 million CDR3-containing paired-end reads were obtained from each sample. All of the RNA was converted into first-strand cDNA using the Mint cDNA synthesis kit, with a TRBC-specific oligonucleotide serving as the primer. Following uracil-DNA glycosylase treatment, all cDNA underwent a first 18-cycle PCR with the universal primers M1SS and BC2_uni_R. For the original study's pipeline: Normalization of each sample was performed by random selection of 1 million high-quality reads, each carrying a distinct molecular identifier. Instead of being binned into consensus sequences, reads that shared molecular identifiers were thrown out. MiTCR, set to a Q25 quality threshold and the strictest error-elimination algorithm, was used for CDR3 identification, clonotype clustering and error correction. A nonparametric unseen species model with Euler transformation was used to estimate a lower bound on total TCR beta diversity. The public sequencing data were trimmed at Q25 with fastp and processed into clonotypes with MiXCR by TCRdb, which kept only in-frame beta chains. Duplicate CDR3 protein sequences are folded into a single record with the most common DNA and genes. The V and J calls were determined by TCRdb, not by the authors. A total of about 680,000 distinct CDR3 sequences appear in this sample, about 52% of them only once. Around 32% of the sample is held by the ten biggest clonotypes.

There are a few counts of this clonotype. Its cognate antigen has yet to be identified. No much larger clone is present one base from it, and per-base qualities are unavailable. The clonotype was recovered from a woman aged 55-75 years in good health. The sequencing sample was made of blood.

The CDR3 reads CASSLVGGVRYF. The base sequence is TGTGCCAGCAGTTTAGTGGGGGGGGTTAGGTACTTC. The chain is made from TRBV12-3 or TRBV12-4 and TRBJ2-5, with 7 bases aligning to TRBD2. Germline trimming: 1 base from V, 13 bases from J; junction bases outside gene matches: 6. Including the terminal cysteine and phenylalanine, the CDR3 comprises 12 residues. Only the CDR3 region is kept as DNA, spanning 36 bases read in frame from base 1.